This record covers a single TCR beta chain. The antigen remains unidentified. Germline CDR1 is SGHRS and CDR2 is YFSETQ. J gave up 8 bases and V 9 bases, and 10 bases lay outside the gene matches. This CDR3 has 14 residues. This sample was included in a study of shared clonotypes between healthy human individuals. Overall study results and limits: Read depth was anticipated to influence clonotype sharing among donors.

As handled by the study authors: From ImmunoSEQ came sequences covering only the junction and carrying no quality scores, so filtering differed. Sequencing used immunoSEQ multiplex PCR; TCRdb keeps in-frame clones, though not all of them. Clone size and the V and J calls come from that table; the DNA yielded D and trimming. The sample shows some 2,400,000 clones, around 95% of them seen only once. The genes are TRBV5-1 and TRBJ2-1; 11 nucleotides line up with TRBD2. Sequencing input: naive CD4+ T cells sorted from blood. Subset: CD45RA+ positively selected. This sequence originates from a man younger than 35 in good health. The CDR3 spells CATKKTSGADEQFF. CDR3 nucleotide sequence: TGCGCCACCAAAAAGACTAGCGGGGCGGATGAGCAGTTCTTC.